A selection of T cell receptor beta chains follows, all from one sample in a study of human T cells and chemical hapten exposure. TCRdb independently ran MiXCR on the RACE reads; one entry per CDR3 protein. This table has roughly 89,000 distinct CDR3 sequences, approximately 10% appearing once. Specimen: whole blood, collected in connection with sensitization to the hapten diphenylcyclopropenone (DPC). Every receptor here comes from a woman in her thirties with alopecia areata. Some clones in this sample may be carry-over from other donors' samples. Both conserved end residues are part of each CDR3. D genes are given only for firm matches. Expanded clones are given a class, and other clones once, few, many or no size at all.

CDR3 protein: CASRGLAGDTDTQYF
CDR3 DNA: TGTGCCAGTCGGGGACTAGCGGGAGATACAGATACGCAGTATTTT
D gene: TRBD2
J gene: TRBJ2-3
clone size: many
V gene: TRBV6-6

CDR3 protein: CASSSGQGDQPQHF
CDR3 DNA: TGTGCCAGCAGTTCCGGACAGGGGGATCAGCCCCAGCATTTT
D gene: TRBD1
J gene: TRBJ1-5
clone size: few
V gene: TRBV28

CDR3 protein: CASTYLEGGRIEAFF
CDR3 DNA: TGTGCCAGCACCTACCTTGAAGGGGGCAGGATCGAAGCTTTCTTT
D gene: TRBD1
J gene: TRBJ1-1
clone size: many
V gene: TRBV6-5

CDR3 protein: CASSLALGTVAEAFF
CDR3 DNA: TGCGCCAGCAGCTTGGCACTAGGGACAGTAGCTGAAGCTTTCTTT
D gene: TRBD1
J gene: TRBJ1-1
clone size: few
V gene: TRBV5-1

CDR3 protein: CASSPDPAGGSTDTQYF
CDR3 DNA: TGTGCCAGCAGTCCCGATCCCGCGGGAGGAAGCACAGATACGCAGTATTTT
D gene: TRBD2
J gene: TRBJ2-3
clone size: few
V gene: TRBV28

CDR3 protein: CSVEDAVRGYTF
CDR3 DNA: TGCAGCGTTGAAGATGCGGTCCGTGGCTACACCTTC
D gene: -
J gene: TRBJ1-2
clone size: few
V gene: TRBV29-1

CDR3 protein: CASSFSGAGNIQYF
CDR3 DNA: TGTGCCAGCAGTTTTTCAGGGGCCGGAAACATTCAGTACTTC
D gene: -
J gene: TRBJ2-4
clone size: -
V gene: TRBV28

CDR3 protein: CSVTWDSTDTQYF
CDR3 DNA: TGCAGCGTTACTTGGGACAGCACAGATACGCAGTATTTT
D gene: -
J gene: TRBJ2-3
clone size: -
V gene: TRBV29-1

CDR3 protein: CASSQTDMNTEAFF
CDR3 DNA: TGTGCCAGCAGCCAGACAGACATGAACACTGAAGCTTTCTTT
D gene: -
J gene: TRBJ1-1
clone size: few
V gene: TRBV11-2

CDR3 protein: CASSHTRNSGANVLTF
CDR3 DNA: TGTGCCAGCAGCCACACTAGAAACTCTGGGGCCAACGTCCTGACTTTC
D gene: -
J gene: TRBJ2-6
clone size: many
V gene: TRBV3-1

CDR3 protein: CASSRASGYNEQFF
CDR3 DNA: TGTGCCAGCAGTCGGGCTAGCGGCTACAATGAGCAGTTCTTC
D gene: TRBD2
J gene: TRBJ2-1
clone size: -
V gene: TRBV6-1

CDR3 protein: CAISAPMTEAFF
CDR3 DNA: TGTGCCATCAGTGCGCCTATGACTGAAGCTTTCTTT
D gene: -
J gene: TRBJ1-1
clone size: many
V gene: TRBV10-3

CDR3 protein: CASSQESGGAGDTQYF
CDR3 DNA: TGCGCCAGCAGCCAAGAGTCCGGGGGCGCCGGAGATACGCAGTATTTT
D gene: -
J gene: TRBJ2-3
clone size: -
V gene: TRBV4-1

CDR3 protein: CASSLRLAGSDTQYF
CDR3 DNA: TGTGCCAGCAGCTTGCGGCTAGCGGGGTCAGATACGCAGTATTTT
D gene: TRBD2
J gene: TRBJ2-3
clone size: -
V gene: TRBV7-2

CDR3 protein: CASSELQAGANTDTQYF
CDR3 DNA: TGTGCCAGCAGTGAGCTCCAAGCGGGGGCGAACACAGATACGCAGTATTTT
D gene: TRBD2
J gene: TRBJ2-3
clone size: few
V gene: TRBV2

CDR3 protein: CASRNQGTEQPQHF
CDR3 DNA: TGTGCCAGCAGAAACCAGGGTACAGAACAGCCCCAGCATTTT
D gene: -
J gene: TRBJ1-5
clone size: many
V gene: TRBV6-5

CDR3 protein: CASSLTLTDTQYF
CDR3 DNA: TGTGCCAGCAGCCTAACTTTAACAGATACGCAGTATTTT
D gene: -
J gene: TRBJ2-3
clone size: many
V gene: TRBV12-3/TRBV12-4

CDR3 protein: CASSLGITMEAFF
CDR3 DNA: TGTGCCAGCAGCTTGGGTATCACAATGGAAGCTTTCTTT
D gene: -
J gene: TRBJ1-1
clone size: few
V gene: TRBV5-5

CDR3 protein: CAVIVDLYGYTF
CDR3 DNA: TGTGCCGTAATTGTGGATCTCTATGGCTACACCTTC
D gene: -
J gene: TRBJ1-2
clone size: many
V gene: TRBV28

CDR3 protein: CASSGSQLQETQYF
CDR3 DNA: TGCGCCAGCAGTGGGTCTCAGCTACAAGAGACCCAGTACTTC
D gene: -
J gene: TRBJ2-5
clone size: -
V gene: TRBV5-1

CDR3 protein: CASSQTAGNEKLFF
CDR3 DNA: TGTGCCAGCAGCCAGACGGCAGGGAATGAAAAACTGTTTTTT
D gene: -
J gene: TRBJ1-4
clone size: many
V gene: TRBV7-9

CDR3 protein: CASSESTDTQYF
CDR3 DNA: TGCGCCAGCAGTGAGTCAACAGATACGCAGTATTTT
D gene: -
J gene: TRBJ2-3
clone size: few
V gene: TRBV10-1